Here is one T cell receptor beta chain with its context. Its specificity is not known. This sample was included in a study of cytomegalovirus exposure and HLA in healthy donors. Findings and limits, study-wide: What a later analysis showed was that several of the most significant clusters appeared linked to common viral pathogens.

Donors consisted of healthy bone marrow donors. Primers for the PCR totalled 60 Vbeta and 13 Jbeta. In the authors' methods: Later, 65 million to 85 million unique TCR beta chains were counted in an analysis, and 8.5 million to 13 million of them were shared. Sequencing was performed with immunoSEQ multiplex PCR; in TCRdb, only in-frame clones are kept and a portion is missing. V and J calls and clone size follow that table, whereas D and trimming were derived from the DNA. Of some 120,000 clones listed, approximately 80% are singletons. Sequenced input: PBMCs. The sequence came from a woman aged 18-30 years in good health and CMV-seronegative.

The CDR3 DNA reads as TGCGCCAGCAGCCAGGAATTAACAGGGAGTCACGAAAAACTGTTTTTT. It translates to CASSQELTGSHEKLFF. The chain carries TRBV4-3 and TRBJ1-4; perhaps TRBD1 as D (6 bases). Germline V gives CDR1 LGHNA, CDR2 YSLEER. The CDR3 covers 16 residues. V was trimmed by 3 bases and J by 8 bases, leaving 19 bases between them.